Each of the 32 T cell receptor beta chains below was sequenced from the same sample in a study of CD8+CD57+ T cells in acquired aplastic anemia. Patients picked for sequencing had shown CD8+CD57+ cell expansion detected by flow cytometry. Genomic DNA acted as the template from which TCR beta VDJ combination and CDR3 sequence profiling were carried out. A single record per CDR3 protein comes from TCRdb applying MiXCR to the reads. Here the sample spans 160,000 or so distinct CDR3 sequences, over 40% being singletons. The sample consisted of sorted CD4+, CD8+, or CD8+CD57+ T cells (not recorded which) from PBMCs. Every receptor here comes from a human donor with aplastic anemia.

The chain carries TRBV7-3 and TRBJ2-5; 12 positions match TRBD2. Germline V gene lookup returns CDR1 SGHTA and CDR2 FQGTGA. Germline trimming cut 6 bases from V and 7 bases from J; bases unmatched to any gene: 6. CDR3 size: 14 residues. This CDR3 reads CASSLAGGRGTQYF. In nucleotides, the CDR3 is TGTGCCAGCAGTCTAGCGGGGGGGCGCGGGACCCAGTACTTC.

The count of this clonotype is one. The chain is built from TRBV24-1 and TRBJ2-1; 10 bases align to TRBD2. Germline CDR1 KGHDR, CDR2 SFDVKD. The length of the CDR3 is 17 residues. J lost 6 bases, V lost 3 bases, and 10 bases had no gene match. This CDR3 is CATSDHPGTSDSNEQFF. The CDR3, as DNA: TGTGCCACCAGTGATCATCCGGGGACTAGCGATAGCAATGAGCAGTTCTTC.

The genes are TRBV20-1 and TRBJ2-2; 7 bases match TRBD1. CDR1 DFQATT and CDR2 SNEGSKA come from the germline V gene (reference sequence). With V trimmed by 3 bases and J by 0 bases, 7 bases remained unmatched. CDR3 length: 16 amino acids. CDR3 DNA sequence: TGCAGTGCTAGTCCCGGGACAGCGTCGAACACCGGGGAGCTGTTTTTT. Residues: CSASPGTASNTGELFF.

The genes are TRBV12-3 or TRBV12-4 and TRBJ1-5, with no clear D. The V end lost 4 bases, the J end lost 9 bases, and 10 bases lay between the germline ends. The CDR3 covers 12 residues. The CDR3 nucleotides read TGTGCCAGCAGTTCGGGAGGATGGCCCCAGCATTTT. Amino acids: CASSSGGWPQHF.

This clonotype was seen ten or more times. This rearrangement joins TRBV5-1 to TRBJ1-4; the match to TRBD1 covers 7 bases. V was pared by 4 bases and J by 0 bases, with 3 bases of the junction left unmatched. The CDR3 covers 15 residues. Per the germline V gene, CDR1 is SGHRS and CDR2 is YFSETQ. CDR3 in DNA: TGCGCCAGCAGCCCTGGGACAGCAACTAATGAAAAACTGTTTTTT. Translating it yields CASSPGTATNEKLFF.

This clonotype was detected many times. This chain uses TRBV5-5 with TRBJ2-5, with D uncertain. Per germline, CDR1 SGHKS and CDR2 YYEKEE (reference sequence). There are 14 residues in the CDR3. With 0 bases removed from V and 4 bases from J, the gap between germline ends came to 10 bases. For the CDR3, the DNA is TGTGCCAGCAGCTTGGGGGGAATGGCAGAGACCCAGTACTTC. Translated, it gives CASSLGGMAETQYF.

This clonotype was counted at least ten times. This chain connects TRBV6-2 or TRBV6-3 to TRBJ1-2; 8 bases agree with TRBD1. From germline, CDR1 is MNHEY and CDR2 SVGEGT. This CDR3 is 18 amino acids long. V trimming: 2 bases; J trimming: 4 bases; junction bases outside the gene matches: 15. The CDR3 coding sequence is TGTGCCAGCAGTTACCCAAGGACAGGGTCGCTTACCAGCTATGGCTACACCTTC. As protein: CASSYPRTGSLTSYGYTF.

There are many counts of this clonotype. The CDR3 region is CAISEGTSGKEQFF. The CDR3 region has the DNA TGTGCCATCAGTGAAGGGACTAGCGGGAAGGAGCAGTTCTTC. The chain has TRBV10-3 and TRBJ2-1, with TRBD2 matching 13 bases. Germline values: CDR1 ENHRY, CDR2 SYGVKD. The CDR3 covers 14 residues. V lost 3 bases and J lost 10; bases outside the gene matches: 3.

This clonotype has a count of ten or more. V usage is TRBV5-1 and J usage is TRBJ2-5, with D uncertain. The CDR3 loop spans 14 amino acids. Trimming cost V 0 bases and J 0 bases, with 6 bases left between them. In germline, CDR1 is SGHRS, CDR2 YFSETQ. CDR3 DNA sequence: TGCGCCAGCAGCTTGGGTGGTTACCAAGAGACCCAGTACTTC. Its protein is CASSLGGYQETQYF.

This clonotype came up many times. The chain uses TRBV7-9 and TRBJ1-2, with 8 bases that match TRBD1. The V segment lost 5 bases and the J segment 7 bases; nucleotides outside the gene matches: 6. Germline V gene lookup returns CDR1 SEHNR and CDR2 FQNEAQ (reference sequence). The length of the CDR3 is 13 residues. The CDR3 here is CASSPDRAGGYTF. The DNA of the CDR3 is TGTGCCAGCAGCCCGGACAGGGCGGGTGGCTACACCTTC.

There are a few counts of this clonotype. A much larger clone lies a single base off, so this may be a read error. The chain recombines TRBV7-9 with TRBJ1-1, with TRBD1 identical over 8 bases. Germline V gene lookup returns CDR1 SEHNR and CDR2 FQNEAQ (reference sequence). The CDR3 totals 14 residues. The CDR3 sequence: CAGSRTGPNTEAFF. CDR3 in DNA: TGTGCCGGCAGCAGGACAGGGCCTAACACTGAAGCTTTCTTT.

The chain is built from TRBV11-1 and TRBJ2-6; 9 bases align to TRBD1. V lost 4 bases, J lost 2 bases, and 6 bases stayed unmatched. Germline V gene sequence: CDR1 SGHAT, CDR2 FQDESV (reference sequence). This CDR3 has 17 residues. CDR3 sequence reads: CASSSGQGMAGANVLTF. DNA of the CDR3: TGTGCCAGCAGCTCTGGACAGGGGATGGCTGGGGCCAACGTCCTGACTTTC.

Concerning this clonotype itself: One end of the junction fails to match germline, which may point to a read error. This sequence joins TRBV2 and TRBJ2-5; 15 nucleotides align to TRBD2. The CDR3 totals 15 residues. Germline assignment: CDR1 SNHLY and CDR2 FYNNEI. DNA for the CDR3: TGTGCCATCAGTGGGACTAGCGGGGGGCTGGAGACCCAGTACTTC. Amino acid sequence: CAISGTSGGLETQYF.

CDR3 sequence reads: CASSLGAGTTHSGGYTF. The CDR3 bases are TGTGCCAGCAGCTTAGGGGCTGGGACGACTCATTCGGGTGGCTACACCTTC. The rearrangement joins TRBV11-1 to TRBJ1-2, with D perhaps matching TRBD1 (5 bases). Germline V gene sequence: CDR1 SGHAT, CDR2 FQDESV (reference sequence). Trimming pared 1 base from V and 7 bases from J, leaving 22 bases between. The CDR3 has 17 residues.

About this clonotype itself: Its ends do not fully match the called genes, so a read error is possible. The genes are TRBV19 and TRBJ2-3; D perhaps matches TRBD2 (7 bases). In germline, CDR1 is LNHDA, CDR2 SQIVND (reference sequence). The CDR3 runs to 14 residues. The CDR3 region is CACSRRGAPDTQYF. CDR3 DNA sequence: TGTGCCTGTAGTCGACGGGGGGCCCCAGATACGCAGTATTTT.

CDR3 protein: CATSRVGTANEKLFF. For the CDR3, the DNA is TGTGCCACCAGCAGAGTGGGGACAGCTAATGAAAAACTGTTTTTT. The rearrangement links TRBV15 to TRBJ1-4; 7 bases map to TRBD1. Germline-derived CDR1 and CDR2 are LNHNV and YYDKDF (reference sequence). The CDR3 loop spans 15 amino acids. The trim removed 1 base at V and 3 bases at J, leaving 2 bases unmatched.

There are many counts of this clonotype. The chain recombines TRBV6-5 with TRBJ1-6; 7 bases are shared with TRBD1. This CDR3 has 16 residues. Germline lookup yields CDR1 MNHEY and CDR2 SVGAGI. Unmatched junction bases numbered 5, after V lost 2 bases and J lost 4 bases. The CDR3 DNA reads as TGTGCCAGCAGTTACACGGCACAGGGGTATAATTCACCCCTCCACTTT. Its translation is CASSYTAQGYNSPLHF.

This clonotype was observed a single time. This chain joins TRBV2 and TRBJ2-5, with 9 bases fitting TRBD2. Germline trimming cut 2 bases from V and 4 bases from J; bases unmatched to any gene: 2. CDR1 and CDR2 from the germline V gene are SNHLY and FYNNEI. The CDR3 extends over 14 amino acids. The CDR3 DNA sequence: TGTGCCAGCAGTGAACTAGCGGGGAGAGAGACCCAGTACTTC. Translation gives CASSELAGRETQYF.

This clonotype was counted ten times or more. One junction end disagrees with the germline gene, perhaps due to a read error. This sequence joins TRBV11-2 and TRBJ1-2, with D maybe TRBD1 (6 bases). Germline V gene lookup returns CDR1 SGHAT and CDR2 FQNNGV. The CDR3 is 15 amino acids. CDR3 sequence: CASTLDPGGYYGYTF. The CDR3 nucleotides are TGTGCCAGCACCTTAGACCCCGGGGGCTACTATGGCTACACCTTC.

As concerns this clonotype: A much bigger clone sits one base away, suggesting this may be a read error. The J gene is TRBJ2-5, the V gene TRBV3-1, with unresolved D. The CDR3 length is 12 residues. The germline V gene encodes CDR1 LGHDT and CDR2 YNNKEL (reference sequence). The CDR3 DNA reads as TGTACCAGCAGCCAAGTGCAAGAGACCCAGTACTTC. This gives the protein CTSSQVQETQYF.

The rearrangement joins TRBV2 to TRBJ1-5, with 7 bases that match TRBD1. V was pared by 6 bases and J by 1 base, with 0 bases of the junction left unmatched. The CDR3 is made up of 13 amino acids. CDR1 SNHLY and CDR2 FYNNEI come from the germline V gene. This chain's CDR3 is CASRGQSNQPQHF. The CDR3 DNA follows: TGTGCCAGCAGGGGACAGAGCAATCAGCCCCAGCATTTT. The full variable domain, completed using reference TRBV2 and TRBJ1-5, is EPEVTQTPSHQVTQMGQEVILRCVPISNHLYFYWYRQILGQKVEFLVSFYNNEISEKSEIFDDQFSVERPDGSNFTLKIRSTKLEDSAMYFCASRGQSNQPQHFGDGTRLSIL.

This clonotype was counted a single time. A much larger clone lies a single base off, so this may be a read error. The genes are TRBV10-3 and TRBJ1-5; no clear D. The CDR3 has 16 amino acids. Per the germline V gene, CDR1 is ENHRY and CDR2 is SYGVKD. CDR3 sequence (DNA): TGTGCCAGCAGTTTAGGTCGAGGGAAGGAGAATCAGGCCCAGCATTTT. As protein: CASSLGRGKENQAQHF.

This clonotype is medium-sized within its sample. This rearrangement joins TRBV15 to TRBJ2-3; no clear D. CDR3 length equals 12 residues. V lost 6 bases and J 5 bases, leaving 9 bases between the germline ends. Per the germline V gene, CDR1 is LNHNV and CDR2 is YYDKDF (reference sequence). CDR3 residues: CATSRAEDTQYF. CDR3 nucleotide sequence: TGTGCCACCAGTCGTGCCGAAGATACGCAGTATTTT.

There are many counts of this clonotype. The rearrangement links TRBV7-2 to TRBJ2-1, with TRBD2 matching 9 bases. V was clipped by 0 bases and J by 5 bases; unmatched bases: 11. This CDR3 is built from 18 residues. The germline gives CDR1 SGHTA, CDR2 FQGNSA. The CDR3 loop is CASSLALTAGGGHNEQFF. CDR3 nucleotide sequence: TGTGCCAGCAGCTTAGCGCTCACAGCGGGAGGCGGCCACAATGAGCAGTTCTTC.

The rearrangement uses TRBV29-1 and TRBJ1-1, with D possibly being TRBD1 (5 bases). There are 15 residues in the CDR3. Trimming stripped 6 bases from V and 4 bases from J, with 21 bases between. Germline lookup yields CDR1 SQVTM and CDR2 ANQGSEA. In DNA, the CDR3 is TGCAGCGTGTCCCCCGGCGGGGCCATGGGCACTGAAGCTTTCTTT. Its translation: CSVSPGGAMGTEAFF.

The DNA for the CDR3 is TGCAGCGTTATGACAGGGCAGGAGACCCAGTACTTC. It translates to CSVMTGQETQYF. The chain is built from TRBV29-1 and TRBJ2-5, with TRBD1 matching over 7 bases. The CDR3 extends over 12 amino acids. Germline V gene data show CDR1 as SQVTM and CDR2 as ANQGSEA. The ends lost 5 bases at V and 5 bases at J; junction bases unmatched: 5.

A note on this clonotype: This CDR3 fails to terminate in the conserved phenylalanine or tryptophan, so it likely reflects a read error. This rearrangement joins TRBV4-3 to TRBJ2-2; TRBD2 matches at 7 bases. CDR3 length equals 18 residues. The germline gives CDR1 LGHNA, CDR2 YSLEER. Trimming removed 1 base from V and 0 bases from J; junction bases left unmatched: 8. For the CDR3, the DNA is TGCGCCAGCAGCCAAGGGCGAGCGGGGTCGGCGAACACCGGGGAGCTGTTTTCT. Its translation: CASSQGRAGSANTGELFS.

This chain connects TRBV15 to TRBJ1-1, with D maybe TRBD1 (5 bases). Germline lookup yields CDR1 LNHNV and CDR2 YYDKDF (reference sequence). Trimming shortened V by 2 bases and J by 3 bases, and 13 bases separated the two germline ends. The CDR3 runs to 15 residues. DNA for the CDR3: TGTGCCACCAGCAGATCGGGGGACCGCGACACTGAAGCTTTCTTT. Its translation: CATSRSGDRDTEAFF.

This clonotype was seen repeatedly, ten times or more. The genes are TRBV19 and TRBJ2-5; 12 positions agree with TRBD2. This CDR3 spans 17 amino acids. Per germline, CDR1 LNHDA and CDR2 SQIVND (reference sequence). Trimming at V came to 5 bases and at J to 5 bases, leaving 12 bases not matched to a gene. CDR3 bases: TGTGCCAGTAGTTCGGGGCCTAGCGGGGGGGCCGGGGAGACCCAGTACTTC. Protein sequence: CASSSGPSGGAGETQYF.

This clonotype is labeled medium-sized (0.01 to 0.1%). The V call is TRBV10-3, the J call TRBJ1-2; 7 nucleotides agree with TRBD1. The V gene end was trimmed by 0 bases and the J gene end by 7 bases; junction bases not matched to a gene: 8. This CDR3 has 15 residues. Germline V gives CDR1 ENHRY, CDR2 SYGVKD. The CDR3 DNA follows: TGTGCCATCAGTGAGTCGCACAGGGGTGTAGGTGGCTACACCTTC. It yields the protein CAISESHRGVGGYTF.

The chain has TRBV6-2 or TRBV6-3 and TRBJ1-1, with D possibly TRBD1 on 6 matching bases. CDR3 size: 16 residues. V lost 6 bases, J lost 7 bases, and 24 bases lay in between. The germline CDR1 and CDR2 sequences are MNHEY and SVGEGT. For the CDR3, the DNA is TGTGCCAGCAGCCAATTTCGACTCGGGGGGCTCGATGAAGCTTTCTTT. It codes for CASSQFRLGGLDEAFF.

This clonotype came up a few times. A read error is possible here, since a much larger clone lies one base away. The V and J genes are TRBV11-3 and TRBJ2-7, with 7 nucleotides matching TRBD2. Germline CDR1 SGHNT, CDR2 YENEEA. There are 15 residues in the CDR3. Losses at the gene ends were 1 base for V and 3 bases for J; bases not matched to a gene: 6. The CDR3 DNA reads TGTGCCAGCAGCTTAGGTGGGGCGGGAGTCTACGAGCAGTACTTC. Translated: CASSLGGAGVYEQYF.